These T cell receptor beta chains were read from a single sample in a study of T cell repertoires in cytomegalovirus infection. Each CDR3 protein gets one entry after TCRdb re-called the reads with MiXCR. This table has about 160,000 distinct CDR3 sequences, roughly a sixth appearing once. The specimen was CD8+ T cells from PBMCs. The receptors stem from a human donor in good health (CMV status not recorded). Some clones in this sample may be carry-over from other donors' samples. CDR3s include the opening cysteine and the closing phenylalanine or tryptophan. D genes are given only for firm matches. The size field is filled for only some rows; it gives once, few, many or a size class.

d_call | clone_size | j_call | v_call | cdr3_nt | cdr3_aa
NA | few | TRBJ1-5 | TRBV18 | TGTGCCAGCTCAGCAGGACAGACTAGCAATCAGCCCCAGCATTTT | CASSAGQTSNQPQHF
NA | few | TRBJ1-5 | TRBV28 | TGTGCCAGCAGTCTACTACTTACACAGCCCCAGCATTTT | CASSLLLTQPQHF
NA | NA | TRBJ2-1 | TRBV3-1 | TGTGCCAGCAGCCAAGATCGGGGCACCTACAATGAGCAGTTCTTC | CASSQDRGTYNEQFF
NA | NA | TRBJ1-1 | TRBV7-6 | TGTGCCAGCAGACCGGGCCAGTACGAAGCTTTCTTT | CASRPGQYEAFF
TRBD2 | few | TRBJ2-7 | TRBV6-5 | TGTGCCAGCAGTTACTCGCCTAGCGGGTCCTACGAGCAGTACTTC | CASSYSPSGSYEQYF
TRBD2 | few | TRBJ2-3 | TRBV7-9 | TGTGCCAGCAGCTTTGCGGGGGACGGAGATACGCAGTATTTT | CASSFAGDGDTQYF
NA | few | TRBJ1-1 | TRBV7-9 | TGTGCCAGCAGCTTACCGGGAGGGCCGAACACTGAAGCTTTCTTT | CASSLPGGPNTEAFF
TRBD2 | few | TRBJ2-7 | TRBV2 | TGTGCCAGCACCCCAACCGGACTAGCGGGGTCCGCGGGAGAGCAGTACTTC | CASTPTGLAGSAGEQYF
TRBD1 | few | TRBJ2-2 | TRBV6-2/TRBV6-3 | TGTGCCAGCAGTAGACAGGGGACCGGGGAGCTGTTTTTT | CASSRQGTGELFF
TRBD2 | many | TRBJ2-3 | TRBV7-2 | TGTGCCAGCAGCTTAAGACTAGCGGGGGGGATACCACTAGGAGCTAGCACAGATACGCAGTATTTT | CASSLRLAGGIPLGASTDTQYF
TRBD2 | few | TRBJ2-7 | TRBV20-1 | TGCAGTGCTAGGCCCGGGACTAGCGAGCAGTACTTC | CSARPGTSEQYF
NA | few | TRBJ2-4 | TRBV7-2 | TGTGCCAGCAGCTCTCTCCGCGAGCTTTCAGCCAAAAACATTCAGTACTTC | CASSSLRELSAKNIQYF
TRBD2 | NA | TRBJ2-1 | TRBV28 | TGTGCCAGCAGCCGACTAGCGGGATTCAATGAGCAGTTCTTC | CASSRLAGFNEQFF
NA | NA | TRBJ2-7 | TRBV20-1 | TGCAGTGCCGACTCATCGATTATCTACGAGCAGTACTTC | CSADSSIIYEQYF
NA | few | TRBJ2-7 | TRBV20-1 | TGCAGTGCCCTTTACCGGGGCTCCTACGAGCAGTACTTC | CSALYRGSYEQYF
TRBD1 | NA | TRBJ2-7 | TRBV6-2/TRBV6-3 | TGTGCCAGCAGTTACGACAGGGGGCTAATCGAGCAGTACTTC | CASSYDRGLIEQYF
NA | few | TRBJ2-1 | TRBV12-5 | TGTGCTAGTGGTGCGTACAATGAGCAGTTCTTC | CASGAYNEQFF
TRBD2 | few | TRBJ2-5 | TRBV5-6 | TGTGCCAGCAGCGCCCTCGGGGGGTTGGAGACCCAGTACTTC | CASSALGGLETQYF
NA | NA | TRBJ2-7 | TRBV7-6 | TGTGCCAGCAGCCCCGGGATTTACGAGCAGTACTTC | CASSPGIYEQYF
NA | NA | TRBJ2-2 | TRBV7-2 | TGTGCCAGCAGCTTACGACAGCCCCCGAACACCGGGGAGCTGTTTTTT | CASSLRQPPNTGELFF
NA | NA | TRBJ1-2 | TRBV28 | TGTGCCAGCAGTTCCTACAGGGAAGCTAACTATGGCTACACCTTC | CASSSYREANYGYTF
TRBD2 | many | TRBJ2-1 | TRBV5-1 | TGCGCCAGCAGCTTGGGAGGACTAGCAGGGAATGAGCAGTTCTTC | CASSLGGLAGNEQFF
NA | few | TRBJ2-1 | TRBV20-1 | TGCAGTGCTAGAGGGACTTCCCAGGGGGGAAATGAGCAGTTCTTC | CSARGTSQGGNEQFF
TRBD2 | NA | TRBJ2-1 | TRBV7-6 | TGTGCCAGCAGCTATGAAGCGGGAGTAAGCTCCTACAATGAGCAGTTCTTC | CASSYEAGVSSYNEQFF
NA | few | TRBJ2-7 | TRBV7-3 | TGTGCCAGCAGCTCCCCCATGACCTGCCTCGAGCAGTACTTC | CASSSPMTCLEQYF
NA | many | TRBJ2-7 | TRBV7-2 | TGTGCCAGCAGCTCATACTCCTACGAGCAGTACTTC | CASSSYSYEQYF
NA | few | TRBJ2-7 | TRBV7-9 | TGTGCCAGCAGCTTAGATGGAGCCTCCTACGAGCAGTACTTC | CASSLDGASYEQYF
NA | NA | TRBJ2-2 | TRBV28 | TGTGCCAGCAGTTTATGGGGGTCCGGGGAGCTGTTTTTT | CASSLWGSGELFF
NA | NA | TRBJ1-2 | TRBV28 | TGTGCCAGCAGTTTTACCCTTGATCAGCTGACCCGCTATGGCTACACCTTC | CASSFTLDQLTRYGYTF
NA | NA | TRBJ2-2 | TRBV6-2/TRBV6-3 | TGTGCCAGCACCCGGGCCTATAACACCGGGGAGCTGTTTTTT | CASTRAYNTGELFF
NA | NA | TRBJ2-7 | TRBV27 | TGTGCCAGCAGTTCCCAGACACAGGTCGCCTACGAGCAGTACTTC | CASSSQTQVAYEQYF
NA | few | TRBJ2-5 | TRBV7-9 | TGTGCCGGGGACTCCCGTACCGACCAAGAGACCCAGTACTTC | CAGDSRTDQETQYF
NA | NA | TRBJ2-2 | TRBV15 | TGTGCCACCAGCAGAGATCGCGGGCGCGGGGAGCTGTTTTTT | CATSRDRGRGELFF
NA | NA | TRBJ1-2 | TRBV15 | TGTGCCACCAGCAGAGAAAGGGAATCGGCTAGAGGCTACACCTTC | CATSRERESARGYTF
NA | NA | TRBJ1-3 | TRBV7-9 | TGTGCCAGCAGCCCTTGGGACACCAACTCTGGAAACACCATATATTTT | CASSPWDTNSGNTIYF
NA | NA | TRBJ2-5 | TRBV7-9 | TGTGCCAGCAGCAACATAGGGGCTCAAGAGACCCAGTACTTC | CASSNIGAQETQYF
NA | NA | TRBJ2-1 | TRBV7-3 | TGTGCCAGCAGCCCACGAGGGGCAAATGAGCAGTTCTTC | CASSPRGANEQFF
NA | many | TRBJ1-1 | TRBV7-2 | TGTGCCAGCCTGGTGGGGTACACTGAAGCTTTCTTT | CASLVGYTEAFF
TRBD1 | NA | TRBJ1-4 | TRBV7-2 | TGTGCCAGCAGCTCCGACAGGGCCTATAGTGAAAAACTGTTTTTT | CASSSDRAYSEKLFF
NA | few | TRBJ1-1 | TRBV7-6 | TGTGCCAGCAGCTTAGCGGAGGGCCGCACTGAAGCTTTCTTT | CASSLAEGRTEAFF
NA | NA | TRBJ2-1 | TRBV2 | TGTGCCAGCTTCCCCCAAGGGGGAGTTGGCGAGCAGCTCTTC | CASFPQGGVGEQLF
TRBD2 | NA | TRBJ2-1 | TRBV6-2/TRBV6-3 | TGTGCCAGCAGCATCGTGGGTAGCGGGGTCTACAATGAGCAGTTCTTC | CASSIVGSGVYNEQFF
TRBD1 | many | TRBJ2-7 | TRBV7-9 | TGTGCCAGCAGCCGGGACAGGGGGCCCTACGAGCAGTACTTC | CASSRDRGPYEQYF
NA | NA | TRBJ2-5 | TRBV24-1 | TGTGCCACCAGTGATCCCTCAAGGGGGGAGACCCAGTACTTC | CATSDPSRGETQYF
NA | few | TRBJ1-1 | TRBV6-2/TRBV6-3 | TGTGCCAGCAGTTACGGAGGCAGGGCCGCTGAAGCTTTCTTT | CASSYGGRAAEAFF
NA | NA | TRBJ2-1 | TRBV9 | TGTGCCAGCAGCGTAGGAGGAGCCCTCTACAATGAGCAGTTCTTC | CASSVGGALYNEQFF
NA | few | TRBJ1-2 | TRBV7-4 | TGTGCCAGCAGCTTAAGCTTTTCCGAGGGGACGGATGGCTACACCTTC | CASSLSFSEGTDGYTF
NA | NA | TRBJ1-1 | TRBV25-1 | TGTGCCAGCACCGCTGCTCAGGGGCACACTGAAGCTTTCTTT | CASTAAQGHTEAFF
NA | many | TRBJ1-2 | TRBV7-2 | TGTGCCAGCAGCAAATTCTTGCCGCCCAGGGGCGCGGGGGGCTACACCTTC | CASSKFLPPRGAGGYTF